This TCR beta chain was recovered during a study of post-analysis software for immune sequencing data. Study as a whole: Relapsing-remitting, secondary progressive and progressive-relapsing courses of multiple sclerosis were included. Study results and limitations: Clustering by F measure revealed strong co-clustering among samples prepared together in one batch. There were five or six TRBV segments more frequent in patients than controls, and TRBV5-6, TRBV5-1 and TRBV20-1 were among them.

This clonotype was recorded once. Its antigen is currently unknown. The missing conserved phenylalanine or tryptophan at the end of this CDR3 makes a read error likely. Unique molecular identifiers featured in each of the TCR beta cDNA libraries. The authors obtained 500,000 or so cDNA molecules from approximately 0.91 to 9.4 million T cells. From the PCR reads, TCRdb called clonotypes with MiXCR, one entry per CDR3 protein. The repertoire includes hundreds of thousands of distinct CDR3 sequences, under 70% of them detected once, and around 4.5% sits in the top ten. Germline-derived CDR1 and CDR2 are DFQATT and SNEGSKA (reference sequence). The CDR3 consists of 14 residues. V lost 3 bases and J lost 5; bases outside the gene matches: 9.

The source material was blood. The clonotype originates from a girl aged 5 to 17 with multiple sclerosis. The chain uses TRBV20-1 and TRBJ1-2; TRBD1 agrees at 7 bases. CDR3 DNA: TGCAGTGCTAGGGCGGACAGGAGGGGGTATGGCTACACCGTC. Translated, it gives CSARADRRGYGYTV.